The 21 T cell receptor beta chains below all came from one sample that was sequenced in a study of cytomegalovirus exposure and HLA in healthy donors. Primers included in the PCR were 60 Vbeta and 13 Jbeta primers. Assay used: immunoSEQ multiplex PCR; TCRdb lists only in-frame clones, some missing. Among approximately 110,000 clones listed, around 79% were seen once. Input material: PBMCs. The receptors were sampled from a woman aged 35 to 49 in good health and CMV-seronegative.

The CDR3 sequence is CASSPPFLSYEQYF. The CDR3 coding sequence is TGTGCCAGCTCACCACCCTTTCTCTCCTACGAGCAGTACTTC. V usage is TRBV18 and J usage is TRBJ2-7; no definite D call. The CDR3 is 14 residues long. The ends were cut back, 0 bases at V and 0 bases at J, with 6 bases in the middle. From germline, CDR1 is KGHSH and CDR2 LQKENI.

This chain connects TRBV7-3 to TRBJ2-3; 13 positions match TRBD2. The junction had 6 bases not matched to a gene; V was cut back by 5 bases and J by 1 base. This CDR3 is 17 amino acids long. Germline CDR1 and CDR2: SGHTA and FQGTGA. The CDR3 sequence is CASSPGLAGVGTDTQYF. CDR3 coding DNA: TGTGCCAGCAGCCCAGGACTAGCGGGAGTGGGCACAGATACGCAGTATTTT.

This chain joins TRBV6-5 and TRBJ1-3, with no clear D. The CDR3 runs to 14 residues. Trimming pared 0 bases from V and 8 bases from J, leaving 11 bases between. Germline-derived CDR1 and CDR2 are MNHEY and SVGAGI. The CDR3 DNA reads TGTGCCAGCAGTTACTCAATCGGCGGCCACACCATATATTTT. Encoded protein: CASSYSIGGHTIYF.

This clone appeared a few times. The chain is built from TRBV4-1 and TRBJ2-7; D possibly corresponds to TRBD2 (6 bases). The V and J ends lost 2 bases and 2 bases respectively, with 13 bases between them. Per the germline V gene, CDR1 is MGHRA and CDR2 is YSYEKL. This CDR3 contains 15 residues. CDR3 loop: CASSQTAGSAYEQYF. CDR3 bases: TGCGCCAGCAGCCAAACCGCGGGGAGTGCCTACGAGCAGTACTTC.

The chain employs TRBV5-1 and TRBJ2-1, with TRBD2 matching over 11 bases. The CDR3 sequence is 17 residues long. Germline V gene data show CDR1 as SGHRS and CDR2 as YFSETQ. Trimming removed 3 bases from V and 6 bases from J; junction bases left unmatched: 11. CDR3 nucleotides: TGCGCCAGCAGCTCTGGAACCACTAGCGGGAGAACCAATGAGCAGTTCTTC. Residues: CASSSGTTSGRTNEQFF.

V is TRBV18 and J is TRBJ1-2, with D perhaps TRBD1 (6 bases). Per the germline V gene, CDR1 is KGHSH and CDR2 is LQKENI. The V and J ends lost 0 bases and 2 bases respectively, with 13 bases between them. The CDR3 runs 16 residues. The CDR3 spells CASSPPGGGPNYGYTF. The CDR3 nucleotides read TGTGCCAGCTCACCACCGGGAGGGGGTCCCAACTATGGCTACACCTTC.

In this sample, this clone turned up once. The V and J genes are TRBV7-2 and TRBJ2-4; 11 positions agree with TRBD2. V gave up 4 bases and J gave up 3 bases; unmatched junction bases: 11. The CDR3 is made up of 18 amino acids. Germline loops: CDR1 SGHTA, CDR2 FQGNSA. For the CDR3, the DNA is TGTGCCAGCAGCTCGACTAGCGGGACTATCGTAGGCAAAAACATTCAGTACTTC. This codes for CASSSTSGTIVGKNIQYF.

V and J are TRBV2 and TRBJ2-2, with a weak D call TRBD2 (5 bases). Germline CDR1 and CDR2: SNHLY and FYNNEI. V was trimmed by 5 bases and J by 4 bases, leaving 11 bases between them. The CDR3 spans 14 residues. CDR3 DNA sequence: TGTGCCAGCAGTATTGGACTTGCCACCGGGGAGCTGTTTTTT. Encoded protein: CASSIGLATGELFF.

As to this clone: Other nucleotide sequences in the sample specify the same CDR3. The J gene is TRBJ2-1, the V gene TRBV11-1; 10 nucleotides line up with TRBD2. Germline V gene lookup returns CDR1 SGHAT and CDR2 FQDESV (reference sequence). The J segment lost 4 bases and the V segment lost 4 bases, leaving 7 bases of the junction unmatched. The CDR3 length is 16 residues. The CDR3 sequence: CASSSSGRVSYNEQFF. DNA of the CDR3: TGTGCCAGCAGCTCTAGCGGGAGAGTCTCTTACAATGAGCAGTTCTTC.

This CDR3 reads CASSDRGEHQPQHF. As DNA, the CDR3 is TGTGCCAGTTCGGACAGGGGAGAGCATCAGCCCCAGCATTTT. The V and J genes are TRBV19 and TRBJ1-5; 9 nucleotides align to TRBD1. This CDR3 is 14 amino acids long. Germline V lookup: CDR1 LNHDA, CDR2 SQIVND (reference sequence). The V gene end was trimmed by 8 bases and the J gene end by 5 bases; junction bases not matched to a gene: 7.

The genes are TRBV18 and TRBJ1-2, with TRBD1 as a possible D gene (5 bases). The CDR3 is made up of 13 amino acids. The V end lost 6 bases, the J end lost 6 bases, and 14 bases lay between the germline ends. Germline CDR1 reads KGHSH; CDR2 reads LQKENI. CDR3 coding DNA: TGTGCCAGCTCCTACATGGCGGGGGATGGCTACACCTTC. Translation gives CASSYMAGDGYTF.

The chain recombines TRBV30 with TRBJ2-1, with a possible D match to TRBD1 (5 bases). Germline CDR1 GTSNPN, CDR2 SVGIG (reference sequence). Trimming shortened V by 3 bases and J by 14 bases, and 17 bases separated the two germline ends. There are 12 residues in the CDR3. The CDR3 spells CAWRKIFVDKFF. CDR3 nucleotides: TGTGCCTGGAGAAAGATCTTCGTGGACAAGTTCTTC.

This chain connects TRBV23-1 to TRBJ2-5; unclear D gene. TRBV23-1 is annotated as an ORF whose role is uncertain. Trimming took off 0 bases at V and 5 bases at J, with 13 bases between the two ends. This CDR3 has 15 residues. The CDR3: CASSQSVSFQETQYF. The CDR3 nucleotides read TGCGCCAGCAGTCAATCGGTCAGTTTTCAGGAGACCCAGTACTTC.

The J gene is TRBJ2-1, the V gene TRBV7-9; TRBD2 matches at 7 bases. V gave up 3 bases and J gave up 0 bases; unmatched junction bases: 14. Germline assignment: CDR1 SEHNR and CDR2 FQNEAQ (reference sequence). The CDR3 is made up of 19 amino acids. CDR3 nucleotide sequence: TGTGCCAGCAGCTTTATACTGGGGCTAGCGGTTGGCTCCTACAATGAGCAGTTCTTC. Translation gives CASSFILGLAVGSYNEQFF. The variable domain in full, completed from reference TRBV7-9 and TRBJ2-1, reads DTGVSQNPRHKITKRGQNVTFRCDPISEHNRLYWYRQTLGQGPEFLTYFQNEAQLEKSRLLSDRFSAERPKGSFSTLEIQRTEQGDSAMYLCASSFILGLAVGSYNEQFFGPGTRLTVL.

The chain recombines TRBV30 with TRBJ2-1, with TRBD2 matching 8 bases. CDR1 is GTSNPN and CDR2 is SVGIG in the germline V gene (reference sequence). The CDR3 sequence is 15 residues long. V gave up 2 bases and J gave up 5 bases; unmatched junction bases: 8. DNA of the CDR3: TGTGCCTGGAGTCGCCTTAGCGGGGTGAACAATGAGCAGTTCTTC. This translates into CAWSRLSGVNNEQFF.

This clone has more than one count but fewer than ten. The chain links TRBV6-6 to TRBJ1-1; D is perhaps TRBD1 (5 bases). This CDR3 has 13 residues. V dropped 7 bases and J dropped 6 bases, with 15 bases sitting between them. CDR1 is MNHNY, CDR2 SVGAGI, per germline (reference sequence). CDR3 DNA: TGTGCCAGCACCTCGCTTGGGGGGGCTGAAGCTTTCTTT. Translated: CASTSLGGAEAFF.

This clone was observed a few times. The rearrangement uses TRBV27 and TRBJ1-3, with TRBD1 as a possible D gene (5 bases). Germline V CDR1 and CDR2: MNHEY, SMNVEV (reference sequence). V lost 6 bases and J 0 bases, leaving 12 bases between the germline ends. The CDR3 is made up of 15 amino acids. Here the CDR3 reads CASRSGMNSGNTIYF. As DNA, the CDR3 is TGTGCCAGCAGGTCAGGGATGAACTCTGGAAACACCATATATTTT.

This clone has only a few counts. CDR3 DNA sequence: TGTGCCAGCAGTTTAGTCGGAGATAGCACAGATACGCAGTATTTT. Protein sequence: CASSLVGDSTDTQYF. The chain uses TRBV27 and TRBJ2-3; D is unresolved. Germline V gives CDR1 MNHEY, CDR2 SMNVEV (reference sequence). The CDR3 loop spans 15 amino acids. Deletions cut 2 bases from V and 0 bases from J, with 9 bases between.

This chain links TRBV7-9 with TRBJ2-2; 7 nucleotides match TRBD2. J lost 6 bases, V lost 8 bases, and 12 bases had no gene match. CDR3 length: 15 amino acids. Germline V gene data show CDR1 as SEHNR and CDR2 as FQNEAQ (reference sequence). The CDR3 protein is CASSPAREAPGELFF. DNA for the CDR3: TGTGCCAGCTCCCCGGCCCGGGAGGCCCCCGGGGAGCTGTTTTTT.

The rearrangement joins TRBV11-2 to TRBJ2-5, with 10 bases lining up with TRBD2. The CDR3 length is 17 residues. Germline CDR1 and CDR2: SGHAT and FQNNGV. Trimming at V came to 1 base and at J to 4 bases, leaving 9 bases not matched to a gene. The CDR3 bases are TGTGCCAGCAGCTTAGGGGCTAGCGGGAGCGAGTCAGAGACCCAGTACTTC. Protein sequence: CASSLGASGSESETQYF.

The CDR3 loop is CASSLGHPQGARSYEQYF. In nucleotides, the CDR3 is TGTGCCAGCAGTTTGGGGCACCCACAGGGGGCGCGCTCCTACGAGCAGTACTTC. This chain connects TRBV27 to TRBJ2-7; 9 bases agree with TRBD1. CDR1 MNHEY and CDR2 SMNVEV come from the germline V gene (reference sequence). Trimming took 3 bases from V and 0 from J; bases not matched to a gene: 12. This CDR3 spans 18 amino acids.